One and the same sample provided the 10 T cell receptor beta chains below, sequenced in a study of blood T cell repertoires in COVID-19. Measured with immunoSEQ multiplex PCR; TCRdb has only the in-frame clones, and not every one. The sample carries about 410,000 clones, 86% recorded once. The sample was peripheral blood. The receptors stem from a young woman with active or convalescent COVID-19.

This rearrangement joins TRBV30 to TRBJ2-1; D possibly corresponds to TRBD2 (5 bases). Germline-derived CDR1 and CDR2 are GTSNPN and SVGIG (reference sequence). V lost 3 bases and J 2 bases, leaving 17 bases between the germline ends. This CDR3 spans 16 amino acids. The CDR3 protein is CAWRGEEAVTYNEQFF. Written as DNA, the CDR3 is TGTGCCTGGAGGGGTGAGGAGGCCGTAACCTACAATGAGCAGTTCTTC.

V is TRBV7-9 and J is TRBJ2-3; D remains unclear. The germline CDR1 and CDR2 sequences are SEHNR and FQNEAQ (reference sequence). V lost 5 bases and J lost 6, with 18 bases in between. CDR3 length: 15 amino acids. The DNA of the CDR3 is TGTGCCAGCAGCCCTACAGCAGGTAGTGCGGATACGCAGTATTTT. It codes for CASSPTAGSADTQYF.

The chain combines TRBV19 with TRBJ1-2; D is ambiguous. CDR1 and CDR2 (germline): LNHDA, SQIVND (reference sequence). The V end was cut by 6 bases, the J end by 2 bases, with 10 bases between. The CDR3 length is 13 residues. CDR3 residues: CASRKNSNYGYTF. The CDR3 DNA reads TGTGCCAGTAGAAAAAACAGCAACTATGGCTACACCTTC.

J is TRBJ2-1 and V is TRBV4-1, with 13 bases that match TRBD2. This CDR3 is built from 16 residues. J lost 2 bases, V lost 7 bases, and 5 bases had no gene match. CDR1 and CDR2 from the germline V gene are MGHRA and YSYEKL. In nucleotides, the CDR3 is TGCGCCAGCACCGGACTAGCGGGGGCCGCCTACAATGAGCAGTTCTTC. The encoded protein is CASTGLAGAAYNEQFF.

V is TRBV19 and J is TRBJ1-1; D call uncertain. The V gene lost 3 bases and the J gene lost 11 bases, with 10 bases spanning the gap. Per germline, CDR1 LNHDA and CDR2 SQIVND (reference sequence). The CDR3 runs 11 residues. The CDR3 nucleotides are TGTGCCAGTAGTATCGGGGAGCGGGCTTTCTTT. Residues: CASSIGERAFF.

The J gene is TRBJ2-3, the V gene TRBV10-3; possible D gene TRBD1, 6 bases. Germline V lookup: CDR1 ENHRY, CDR2 SYGVKD. The CDR3 loop spans 14 amino acids. V shed 7 bases and J shed 1 base, with 12 bases lying between them. Written as DNA, the CDR3 is TGTGCCATCAACGAGGGGGTGGGCACAGATACGCAGTATTTT. It yields the protein CAINEGVGTDTQYF.

The J gene is TRBJ2-3, the V gene TRBV5-4; 7 nucleotides line up with TRBD2. The ends lost 3 bases at V and 3 bases at J; junction bases unmatched: 10. Germline lookup yields CDR1 SGHNT and CDR2 YYREEE (reference sequence). CDR3 length: 16 amino acids. The CDR3 sequence: CASSSAGGGGTDTQYF. CDR3 coding DNA: TGTGCCAGCAGCTCCGCTGGCGGGGGAGGGACAGATACGCAGTATTTT.

This CDR3 reads CASSLSGTAPVKLFF. DNA for the CDR3: TGTGCCAGCAGCTTGTCGGGGACAGCTCCTGTTAAACTGTTTTTT. J is TRBJ1-4 and V is TRBV5-5; 7 bases align to TRBD1. J gave up 11 bases and V 1 base, and 11 bases lay outside the gene matches. The CDR3 is 15 residues long. Germline V lookup: CDR1 SGHKS, CDR2 YYEKEE (reference sequence).

The rearrangement uses TRBV10-3 and TRBJ2-1, with 12 bases matching TRBD2. CDR1 and CDR2 from the germline V gene are ENHRY and SYGVKD. V was pared by 8 bases and J by 1 base, with 3 bases of the junction left unmatched. This CDR3 has 15 amino acids. The CDR3 bases are TGTGCCATCTCCACTAGCGGGAGGTCCTACAATGAGCAGTTCTTC. Protein product: CAISTSGRSYNEQFF.

J is TRBJ1-4 and V is TRBV15, with 10 positions matching TRBD1. The CDR3 spans 15 residues. With V trimmed by 3 bases and J by 7 bases, 5 bases remained unmatched. Germline assignment: CDR1 LNHNV and CDR2 YYDKDF (reference sequence). DNA for the CDR3: TGTGCCACCAGCAGGGGACAGGGGTCTGGTGAAAAACTGTTTTTT. It is translated as CATSRGQGSGEKLFF.